This T cell receptor (beta chain) was observed in a study of blood T cell repertoires in COVID-19. Method: immunoSEQ multiplex PCR; TCRdb's copy keeps in-frame clones and lacks some. The data hold a few hundred thousand clones, with 80% to 90% observed a single time. Sequences were obtained from peripheral blood. The receptor was isolated from a man in his fifties with acute or convalescent COVID-19.

DNA of the CDR3: TGCAGCGTCAGCAGCGGGGGGGCCAGAGAGACCCAGTACTTC. Encoded protein: CSVSSGGARETQYF. The chain recombines TRBV29-1 with TRBJ2-5; 10 positions agree with TRBD2. The CDR3 is 14 amino acids. V shed 6 bases and J 4 bases; nucleotides not matched to a gene: 8. Germline V gene lookup returns CDR1 SQVTM and CDR2 ANQGSEA.